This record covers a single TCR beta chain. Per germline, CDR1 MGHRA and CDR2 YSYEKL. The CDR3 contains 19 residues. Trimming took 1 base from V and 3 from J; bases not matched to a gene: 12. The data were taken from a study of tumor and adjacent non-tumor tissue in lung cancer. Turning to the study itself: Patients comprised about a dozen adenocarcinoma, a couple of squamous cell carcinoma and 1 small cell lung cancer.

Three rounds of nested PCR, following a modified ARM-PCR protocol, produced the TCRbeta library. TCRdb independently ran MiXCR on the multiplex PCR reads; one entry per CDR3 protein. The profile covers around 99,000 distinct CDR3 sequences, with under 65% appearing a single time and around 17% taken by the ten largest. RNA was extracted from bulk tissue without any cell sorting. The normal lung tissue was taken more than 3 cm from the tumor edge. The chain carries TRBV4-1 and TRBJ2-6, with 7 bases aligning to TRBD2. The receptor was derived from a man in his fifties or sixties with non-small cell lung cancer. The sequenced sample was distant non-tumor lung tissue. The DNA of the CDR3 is TGCGCCAGCAGCCAAGGGGTCGTGGCGGGAGCAGTTGGGGCCAACGTCCTGACTTTC. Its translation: CASSQGVVAGAVGANVLTF.